Included here is one TCR beta chain sequence, with context. Authors' data handling: Researchers report that nucleated cell counts were estimated from reference gene primer amplification. TCRdb keeps only in-frame clones here, not all; method: immunoSEQ multiplex PCR. From that table come the V and J calls and clone size; the DNA was used to work out D and trimming. The sample includes 40,000 to 45,000 clones, 92% seen only once; the top ten take around 11%. The record originates from a study of blood T cell repertoires in COVID-19. Overall study: PBMCs, B-cell-depleted T cells, or T cells provided the cDNA or gDNA that made up the material.

CDR1 MDHEN and CDR2 SYDVKM come from the germline V gene. The CDR3 length is 12 residues. V gave up 9 bases and J gave up 6 bases; unmatched junction bases: 1. The chain employs TRBV28 and TRBJ2-2; 10 bases map to TRBD1. The sequence was collected from a human donor in a cohort sampled during active COVID-19. The source material was peripheral blood. This chain's CDR3 is CASGQGAGELFF. In nucleotides, the CDR3 is TGTGCCAGTGGACAGGGGGCCGGGGAGCTGTTTTTT.